Listed below are T cell receptor beta chains from one sample, sequenced in a study of cytomegalovirus exposure and HLA in healthy donors. Profiling relied on immunoSEQ multiplex PCR, and the TCRdb table lists in-frame clones only, not all of them. The sample lists about 87,000 clones, approximately 74% occurring once. The sequenced sample consisted of PBMCs. These receptors were taken from a man aged 30-40 years in good health and CMV-seropositive. Each CDR3 is given with its conserved first and last residue. D genes are given only for firm matches. For some rows the clone size is stated as once, few or many, or as a class when expanded; others skip it.

abundance	v_gene	j_gene	d_gene	CDR3aa	CDR3nt
NA	TRBV4-2	TRBJ1-5	NA	CASSQADYSNQPQHF	TGTGCCAGCAGCCAAGCAGATTATAGCAATCAGCCCCAGCATTTT
once	TRBV14	TRBJ1-6	NA	CASSQDRRSRNSPLHF	TGTGCCAGCAGCCAAGATCGTCGGTCGAGGAATTCACCCCTCCACTTT
NA	TRBV5-5	TRBJ2-3	TRBD2	CASSPLAGGIDTQYF	TGTGCCAGCAGTCCCCTAGCGGGGGGCATCGATACGCAGTATTTT
NA	TRBV29-1	TRBJ1-5	NA	CSGRTVPPQPQHF	TGCAGCGGACGGACAGTACCGCCTCAGCCCCAGCATTTT
NA	TRBV9	TRBJ2-1	TRBD2	CASSSPRTSGGSEQFF	TGTGCCAGCAGCTCGCCCCGGACTAGCGGGGGAAGTGAGCAGTTCTTC
NA	TRBV7-2	TRBJ2-5	NA	CASSLMGGLGQETQYF	TGTGCCAGCAGCTTAATGGGGGGATTAGGGCAAGAGACCCAGTACTTC
few	TRBV7-2	TRBJ1-1	NA	CASSLEYPGTEAFF	TGTGCCAGCAGCTTAGAGTATCCCGGCACTGAAGCTTTCTTT
NA	TRBV29-1	TRBJ1-1	TRBD1	CSAEQGAGGTEAFF	TGCAGCGCTGAACAGGGGGCAGGGGGCACTGAAGCTTTCTTT
NA	TRBV6-1	TRBJ2-7	TRBD1	CASSARDRGRDEQYF	TGTGCCAGCAGTGCCCGGGACAGGGGACGAGACGAGCAGTACTTC
NA	TRBV14	TRBJ2-7	TRBD1	CASSQRPRGLYEQYF	TGTGCCAGCAGCCAAAGGCCCAGGGGGCTCTACGAGCAGTACTTC
NA	TRBV10-3	TRBJ2-3	NA	CAINSSPDTQYF	TGTGCCATCAATAGTAGCCCAGATACGCAGTATTTT
NA	TRBV25-1	TRBJ1-6	NA	CASSAHQGIGGNSPLHF	TGTGCCAGCAGCGCCCACCAGGGAATCGGGGGGAATTCACCCCTCCACTTT
NA	TRBV11-2	TRBJ1-2	NA	CASSLDPGSGYTF	TGTGCCAGCAGCTTAGATCCAGGGTCGGGCTACACCTTC
few	TRBV30	TRBJ2-2	NA	CAWRRLAQDGELFF	TGTGCCTGGAGGAGGCTAGCGCAGGACGGGGAGCTGTTTTTT
few	TRBV28	TRBJ2-1	NA	CASSVHTQSAHEQFF	TGTGCCAGCAGTGTCCATACCCAGAGCGCCCATGAGCAGTTCTTC
few	TRBV7-9	TRBJ1-3	TRBD1	CASSPGTGGNTIYF	TGTGCCAGCAGCCCAGGGACAGGGGGAAACACCATATATTTT
NA	TRBV6-6	TRBJ1-4	NA	CASRSSPTNEKLFF	TGTGCCAGCAGATCAAGCCCAACTAATGAAAAACTGTTTTTT
NA	TRBV10-1	TRBJ2-5	TRBD2	CASSAGLAGQETQYF	TGCGCCAGCAGTGCGGGACTAGCGGGGCAAGAGACCCAGTACTTC
NA	TRBV5-1	TRBJ2-1	TRBD2	CASSPGLAGAYNEQFF	TGCGCCAGCAGCCCGGGACTAGCGGGCGCCTACAATGAGCAGTTCTTC
NA	TRBV4-1	TRBJ2-7	TRBD1	CASSQDGTDSGQYF	TGCGCCAGCAGCCAAGATGGGACAGATTCGGGGCAGTACTTC
NA	TRBV6-5	TRBJ2-7	TRBD1	CASSYLQGTAYEQYF	TGTGCCAGCAGTTACCTGCAAGGGACAGCCTACGAGCAGTACTTC
NA	TRBV28	TRBJ1-5	NA	CASSPRPQAALFYSNQPQHF	TGTGCCAGCAGTCCAAGACCACAGGCGGCCCTGTTCTATAGCAATCAGCCCCAGCATTTT
NA	TRBV4-1	TRBJ2-1	NA	CASSQRSRGRPYNEQFF	TGCGCCAGCAGCCAGAGATCCAGGGGGAGGCCCTACAATGAGCAGTTCTTC
few	TRBV18	TRBJ1-4	NA	CASSPDEEEKLFF	TGTGCCAGCTCACCAGACGAGGAGGAAAAACTGTTTTTT
once	TRBV7-9	TRBJ1-1	NA	CASSLWGGDTEAFF	TGTGCCAGCAGCTTATGGGGGGGAGACACTGAAGCTTTCTTT
NA	TRBV6-6	TRBJ1-2	NA	CASRLRQQYGYTF	TGTGCCAGCAGGTTACGTCAACAGTATGGCTACACCTTC
NA	TRBV18	TRBJ2-7	TRBD1	CASSPGTDYEQYF	TGTGCCAGCTCACCTGGGACAGACTACGAGCAGTACTTC
NA	TRBV4-3	TRBJ1-1	NA	CASSQAGGGKAFF	TGCGCCAGCAGCCAAGCGGGTGGAGGGAAAGCTTTCTTT
NA	TRBV6-5	TRBJ2-7	TRBD1	CASSYSDRGNYEQYF	TGTGCCAGCAGTTACTCGGACAGGGGTAATTACGAGCAGTACTTC
NA	TRBV2	TRBJ2-1	NA	CASSVQTGAYNEQFF	TGTGCCAGCAGTGTTCAGACGGGAGCCTACAATGAGCAGTTCTTC
NA	TRBV25-1	TRBJ1-2	NA	CASSRPGFYGYTF	TGTGCCAGCAGTAGGCCAGGTTTTTATGGCTACACCTTC
NA	TRBV29-1	TRBJ2-7	NA	CSVVYQSYGGYEQYF	TGCAGCGTTGTTTACCAAAGCTACGGCGGGTACGAGCAGTACTTC
NA	TRBV7-9	TRBJ1-6	NA	CASSLALTGSNSPLHF	TGTGCCAGCAGCTTAGCGCTAACGGGGTCCAATTCACCCCTCCACTTT
NA	TRBV29-1	TRBJ2-7	NA	CSVDSRDNSYEQYF	TGCAGCGTTGATAGCCGGGACAACTCCTACGAGCAGTACTTC
NA	TRBV5-4	TRBJ2-1	TRBD2	CASSPGGSGGIYNEQFF	TGTGCCAGCAGCCCCGGGGGTAGCGGGGGGATTTACAATGAGCAGTTCTTC
NA	TRBV6-4	TRBJ1-1	TRBD1	CASTFPRDRDIAEAFF	TGTGCCAGCACCTTCCCCCGGGACAGGGATATAGCTGAAGCTTTCTTT
NA	TRBV6-5	TRBJ1-1	TRBD1	CASSQDRDRGEAFF	TGTGCCAGCAGTCAAGACAGGGATAGGGGTGAAGCTTTCTTT
NA	TRBV4-3	TRBJ2-1	NA	CASSQDGRSHEQFF	TGCGCCAGCAGCCAAGATGGGCGAAGCCATGAGCAGTTCTTC
NA	TRBV2	TRBJ1-4	NA	CASSDLALLEKLFF	TGTGCCAGCAGTGACCTGGCCCTTCTGGAAAAACTGTTTTTT
NA	TRBV15	TRBJ2-1	TRBD2	CATKRGGADNEQFF	TGTGCCACTAAACGCGGGGGGGCCGACAATGAGCAGTTCTTC
few	TRBV5-6	TRBJ1-6	TRBD1	CASSQVGTGDSPLHF	TGTGCCAGCAGCCAGGTGGGGACAGGGGATTCACCCCTCCACTTT
NA	TRBV5-5	TRBJ2-2	TRBD2	CASSLSTSGSTGELFF	TGTGCCAGCAGCTTGTCGACTAGCGGGAGCACCGGGGAGCTGTTTTTT
NA	TRBV30	TRBJ2-5	TRBD2	CAWSGSAGGVETQYF	TGTGCCTGGAGCGGCTCAGCGGGAGGGGTAGAGACCCAGTACTTC
NA	TRBV7-6	TRBJ1-1	NA	CASSLDRVVMNTEAFF	TGTGCCAGCAGCTTAGACAGGGTCGTGATGAACACTGAAGCTTTCTTT
few	TRBV9	TRBJ1-3	NA	CASSPSIPRGNTIYF	TGTGCCAGCAGCCCCTCGATTCCGCGTGGAAACACCATATATTTT
NA	TRBV7-2	TRBJ2-1	TRBD2	CASSFGLAGGEQFF	TGTGCCAGCAGCTTCGGACTAGCGGGGGGCGAGCAGTTCTTC
NA	TRBV19	TRBJ1-4	TRBD1	CASSTPGQGNEKLFF	TGTGCCAGTAGTACCCCGGGACAGGGTAATGAAAAACTGTTTTTT
NA	TRBV5-4	TRBJ2-1	TRBD2	CASRVASGRRDEQFF	TGTGCCAGCCGGGTGGCTAGCGGGAGGAGGGATGAGCAGTTCTTC
NA	TRBV9	TRBJ1-1	TRBD1	CASSGRGPEAFF	TGTGCCAGCAGCGGGAGGGGGCCCGAAGCTTTCTTT
NA	TRBV6-1	TRBJ2-1	TRBD2	CASSEASGSWNEQFF	TGTGCCAGCAGTGAAGCTAGCGGGAGTTGGAATGAGCAGTTCTTC
NA	TRBV6-6	TRBJ2-7	NA	CASRGGYEQYF	TGTGCCAGCAGGGGGGGCTACGAGCAGTACTTC
NA	TRBV7-2	TRBJ2-5	NA	CASSLNGLKETQYF	TGTGCCAGCAGCTTAAACGGACTTAAAGAGACCCAGTACTTC
NA	TRBV4-3	TRBJ2-3	NA	CASSPRENTDTQYF	TGCGCCAGCAGCCCACGGGAGAACACAGATACGCAGTATTTT